The 20 T cell receptor beta chains below all came from one sample that was sequenced in a study of blood T cell repertoires in COVID-19 (TCRdb year 2020). Libraries were constructed by the immunoSEQ multiplex PCR assay. TCRdb obtained this table from immuneACCESS and retained in-frame rearrangements with V and J assigned. These tables miss some clones; where compared with another copy, unresolved V genes account for less than half of the shortfall, and the remainder is unexplained. For this sample there are around 360,000 clones; roughly 87% appear just once. Under 3% of the sample rests with the top ten. The sequenced sample consisted of PBMCs or T cells enriched from blood (not recorded which). These receptors all come from a woman aged 25 to 39 who had recovered from COVID-19.

As regards this clone: Different DNA sequences within this sample yield the same CDR3. The chain combines TRBV5-1 with TRBJ1-1; D is unclear. The CDR3 consists of 14 residues. V lost 2 bases to trimming and J lost 0 bases, with 8 bases between them. From germline, CDR1 is SGHRS and CDR2 YFSETQ. CDR3 in DNA: TGCGCCAGCAGCTTAAGTCGGTTGAACACTGAAGCTTTCTTT. Residues: CASSLSRLNTEAFF.

The V and J genes are TRBV4-2 and TRBJ2-3, with D tentatively TRBD2 (7 bases). V was pared by 3 bases and J by 0 bases, with 19 bases between. This CDR3 is 18 amino acids long. Germline values: CDR1 LGHNA, CDR2 YNFKEQ. CDR3 bases: TGTGCCAGCAGCCATAGCGTTCGGGGGGCCGCTAGCACAGATACGCAGTATTTT. Amino acid sequence: CASSHSVRGAASTDTQYF.

V gene TRBV27 combines with J gene TRBJ2-1; TRBD1 might be the D (5 bases). The V end lost 6 bases, the J end lost 1 base, and 13 bases lay between the germline ends. The CDR3 loop spans 15 amino acids. CDR1 is MNHEY, CDR2 SMNVEV, per germline (reference sequence). The CDR3 DNA follows: TGTGCCAGCAGCCTCGCAGGGTATTCCTACAATGAGCAGTTCTTC. Translated: CASSLAGYSYNEQFF.

The V and J genes are TRBV28 and TRBJ1-2; possibly TRBD1 for D (6 bases). Per the germline V gene, CDR1 is MDHEN and CDR2 is SYDVKM. The CDR3 is made up of 15 amino acids. V lost 5 bases and J lost 8, with 21 bases in between. CDR3 residues: CASSPLKTGAGGYTF. The CDR3 bases are TGTGCCAGCAGTCCGTTGAAGACAGGAGCGGGAGGCTACACCTTC.

The chain has TRBV5-1 and TRBJ1-3, with TRBD1 matching over 8 bases. J lost 0 bases, V lost 4 bases, and 6 bases had no gene match. Germline lookup yields CDR1 SGHRS and CDR2 YFSETQ. The CDR3 sequence is 16 residues long. This CDR3 reads CASSRTGLSSGNTIYF. The CDR3 coding sequence is TGCGCCAGCAGCCGGACAGGGTTATCCTCTGGAAACACCATATATTTT.

The chain uses TRBV4-2 and TRBJ2-3, with TRBD2 matching over 8 bases. The ends lost 2 bases at V and 4 bases at J; junction bases unmatched: 5. Per germline, CDR1 LGHNA and CDR2 YNFKEQ. The CDR3 is 15 residues long. The CDR3 region is CASSQSGSDADTQYF. The CDR3 nucleotides read TGTGCCAGCAGCCAAAGCGGGAGCGACGCAGATACGCAGTATTTT.

In its sample, this clone was seen a few times. This rearrangement joins TRBV29-1 to TRBJ2-7, with D tentatively TRBD1 (7 bases). Germline V CDR1 and CDR2: SQVTM, ANQGSEA. The CDR3 totals 14 residues. With 6 bases removed from V and 2 bases from J, the gap between germline ends came to 17 bases. The CDR3 region is CSVKGAGGTYEQYF. CDR3 sequence (DNA): TGCAGCGTCAAGGGGGCAGGGGGGACCTACGAGCAGTACTTC.

A remark on this clone: Within the sample, other DNA sequences also encode this same CDR3. The chain combines TRBV7-2 with TRBJ2-1, with 8 positions matching TRBD2. Germline CDR1 is SGHTA and CDR2 is FQGNSA. V shed 1 base, J shed 4 bases, and the junction held 3 bases outside the gene matches. This CDR3 contains 15 residues. The CDR3 DNA is TGTGCCAGCAGCTTAGGGCTAGCGGGTTACAATGAGCAGTTCTTC. This gives the protein CASSLGLAGYNEQFF.

The chain couples TRBV4-1 to TRBJ2-2; 9 nucleotides agree with TRBD1. This CDR3 is 14 amino acids long. The germline V gene encodes CDR1 MGHRA and CDR2 YSYEKL. V was clipped by 3 bases and J by 5 bases; unmatched bases: 1. CDR3 DNA sequence: TGCGCCAGCAGCCAGACAGGGGGTACCGGGGAGCTGTTTTTT. Protein sequence: CASSQTGGTGELFF.

This sequence joins TRBV5-1 and TRBJ2-5; TRBD1 aligns across 10 bases. Germline CDR1 SGHRS, CDR2 YFSETQ. This CDR3 comprises 15 residues. The V segment lost 0 bases and the J segment 3 bases; nucleotides outside the gene matches: 2. The CDR3, as DNA: TGCGCCAGCAGCTTGGTTGGGACAGGGGAAGAGACCCAGTACTTC. Protein: CASSLVGTGEETQYF. Using reference TRBV5-1 and TRBJ2-5 for the parts outside the CDR3, the full variable domain is KAGVTQTPRYLIKTRGQQVTLSCSPISGHRSVSWYQQTPGQGLQFLFEYFSETQRNKGNFPGRFSGRQFSNSRSEMNVSTLELGDSALYLCASSLVGTGEETQYFGPGTRLLVL.

V is TRBV7-9 and J is TRBJ2-3; no clear D gene. The V end was cut by 4 bases, the J end by 2 bases, with 16 bases between. Germline V gene sequence: CDR1 SEHNR, CDR2 FQNEAQ (reference sequence). The CDR3 consists of 16 residues. CDR3 sequence reads: CASSSRRGMTTDTQYF. CDR3 DNA: TGTGCCAGCAGCTCTAGGCGAGGAATGACCACAGATACGCAGTATTTT.

This clone was picked up a small number of times. V usage is TRBV29-1 and J usage is TRBJ2-5, with 8 bases lining up with TRBD2. Germline trimming cut 6 bases from V and 5 bases from J; bases unmatched to any gene: 8. This CDR3 is 13 amino acids long. Germline V gene lookup returns CDR1 SQVTM and CDR2 ANQGSEA. CDR3 DNA: TGCAGCGTGTACTCCGCGGGAGGTGAGACCCAGTACTTC. This codes for CSVYSAGGETQYF.

This clone came up once. The CDR3 DNA reads as TGTGCCAGCAGATTAGGAGGGGAAACCTACAATGAGCAGTTCTTC. Its protein product is CASRLGGETYNEQFF. The chain carries TRBV28 and TRBJ2-1, with a tentative D call TRBD2 (6 bases). Germline CDR1 reads MDHEN; CDR2 reads SYDVKM. The CDR3 runs 15 residues. Trimming pared 6 bases from V and 2 bases from J, leaving 14 bases between.

The rearrangement links TRBV28 to TRBJ1-3; possibly TRBD1 for D (5 bases). There are 14 residues in the CDR3. Germline V gene sequence: CDR1 MDHEN, CDR2 SYDVKM. Written as DNA, the CDR3 is TGTGCAACCGAGGAAGGGGCGCGTGGAAACACCATATATTTT. Translated: CATEEGARGNTIYF.

CDR3 coding DNA: TGTGCCAGCAGCTTCGTTACCGGGGAGCTGTTTTTT. Protein sequence: CASSFVTGELFF. The chain is built from TRBV7-9 and TRBJ2-2; D is uncertain. Between the trimmed V and J ends, which lost 3 bases and 5 bases, there was a span of 4 bases. CDR3 size: 12 residues. Germline V gene data show CDR1 as SEHNR and CDR2 as FQNEAQ (reference sequence).

V is TRBV9 and J is TRBJ2-3; possibly TRBD2 for D (6 bases). Trimming removed 0 bases from V and 3 bases from J, with 11 bases in between. Germline CDR1 is SGDLS and CDR2 is YYNGEE. The CDR3 runs 15 residues. In nucleotides, the CDR3 is TGTGCCAGCAGCGTAGTGGAGGGAACGACAGATACGCAGTATTTT. As protein: CASSVVEGTTDTQYF.

In the case of this clone: Other nucleotide sequences from this sample produce the same CDR3. This chain links TRBV5-1 with TRBJ2-7; D is perhaps TRBD2 (5 bases). Per the germline V gene, CDR1 is SGHRS and CDR2 is YFSETQ. V shed 4 bases and J shed 4 bases, with 9 bases lying between them. CDR3 size: 12 residues. The DNA for the CDR3 is TGCGCCAGCAGCCCCACGGGGTACGAGCAGTACTTC. Its protein is CASSPTGYEQYF.

The table lists this clone with a few counts. The chain links TRBV19 to TRBJ1-3; no reliable D call. The ends were cut back, 6 bases at V and 2 bases at J, with 14 bases in the middle. CDR1 is LNHDA and CDR2 is SQIVND in the germline V gene (reference sequence). CDR3 size: 15 residues. This chain's CDR3 is CASRSTGSPGNTIYF. CDR3 sequence (DNA): TGTGCCAGTAGAAGTACCGGGTCTCCTGGAAACACCATATATTTT.

The chain joins TRBV6-5 to TRBJ1-2; 7 bases match TRBD1. The junction had 5 bases not matched to a gene; V was cut back by 0 bases and J by 4 bases. CDR1 and CDR2 (germline): MNHEY, SVGAGI. This CDR3 has 15 residues. The CDR3 coding sequence is TGTGCCAGCAGTTACTCGGTGCAGGGGGGCTATGGCTACACCTTC. Protein: CASSYSVQGGYGYTF.

DNA for the CDR3: TGTGCCAGCAGCGTTGTGGGGACAGGGCTCGCAGATACGCAGTATTTT. This encodes CASSVVGTGLADTQYF. The rearrangement uses TRBV9 and TRBJ2-3; 9 nucleotides match TRBD1. Germline-derived CDR1 and CDR2 are SGDLS and YYNGEE. V was pared by 2 bases and J by 4 bases, with 8 bases of the junction left unmatched. CDR3 size: 16 residues.